One and the same sample provided the 18 T cell receptor beta chains below, sequenced in a study of spatial heterogeneity in lung cancer. One entry per CDR3 protein results from TCRdb running MiXCR on the 5' RACE reads. Counted here are tens of thousands of distinct CDR3 sequences, roughly 4.9% occurring once; the ten biggest clones make up roughly 25%. Time point in this sample: sample taken at primary tumor resection. This specimen consisted of PBMCs, obtained at surgery. The receptors come from a female donor with early-stage non-small cell lung cancer.

This clonotype is labeled medium-sized. The genes are TRBV6-2 or TRBV6-3 and TRBJ1-5; D not certain. The ends were cut back, 5 bases at V and 0 bases at J, with 14 bases in the middle. CDR1 is MNHEY and CDR2 is SVGEGT in the germline V gene. The CDR3 has 16 amino acids. The CDR3 region has the DNA TGTGCCAGCAGTCTGGGTCCACCAAATAGCAATCAGCCCCAGCATTTT. Protein sequence: CASSLGPPNSNQPQHF.

This chain uses TRBV15 with TRBJ2-3; D gene ambiguous. The germline V and J ends were trimmed by 1 base and 2 bases, with 7 bases remaining between them. Germline CDR1 LNHNV, CDR2 YYDKDF (reference sequence). The CDR3 loop spans 14 amino acids. The CDR3 sequence is CATSRGRNTDTQYF. The CDR3 nucleotides are TGTGCCACCAGCAGAGGACGGAACACAGATACGCAGTATTTT.

This clonotype was observed many times. CDR3 nucleotide sequence: TGTGCCAGCAGCCAAGATCGGACTCTCAATACGCAGTATTTT. Amino acids: CASSQDRTLNTQYF. This rearrangement joins TRBV4-2 to TRBJ2-3; the D gene is possibly TRBD2 (5 bases). Germline CDR1 and CDR2: LGHNA and YNFKEQ. V was trimmed by 0 bases and J by 7 bases, leaving 11 bases between them. The length of the CDR3 is 14 residues.

The chain recombines TRBV11-2 with TRBJ1-4, with D possibly matching TRBD1 (5 bases). Germline CDR1 and CDR2: SGHAT and FQNNGV. This CDR3 is built from 13 residues. Trimming stripped 5 bases from V and 4 bases from J, with 8 bases between. CDR3 protein: CASSKGVNEKLFF. The CDR3 DNA reads TGTGCCAGCAGCAAAGGGGTTAATGAAAAACTGTTTTTT.

Ten or more counts support this clonotype. CDR3 coding DNA: TGTGCCAGCAGCCAGGACGGTACTAATGAAAAACTGTTTTTT. It yields the protein CASSQDGTNEKLFF. The rearrangement joins TRBV7-2 to TRBJ1-4; D is undetermined. The CDR3 has 14 residues. CDR1 SGHTA and CDR2 FQGNSA come from the germline V gene. Trimming stripped 5 bases from V and 2 bases from J, with 9 bases between.

There are a few counts of this clonotype. CDR3 bases: TGTGCCAGCATGAGGTTCGGGGAGCTGTTTTTT. Amino acid sequence: CASMRFGELFF. This chain joins TRBV12-3 or TRBV12-4 and TRBJ2-2; D is uncertain. The CDR3 length is 11 residues. Between the trimmed V and J ends, which lost 7 bases and 7 bases, there was a span of 7 bases.

This clonotype was recorded many times. The V and J genes are TRBV9 and TRBJ2-1; TRBD1 matches 10 bases. V shed 0 bases, J shed 8 bases, and the junction held 5 bases outside the gene matches. This CDR3 has 15 residues. Germline V gene data show CDR1 as SGDLS and CDR2 as YYNGEE. CDR3: CASSVGGQGFDEQFF. CDR3 nucleotides: TGTGCCAGCAGCGTAGGGGGACAGGGGTTCGATGAGCAGTTCTTC.

This clonotype was observed many times. This chain uses TRBV7-9 with TRBJ2-5; D is possibly TRBD2 (6 bases). Between the trimmed V and J ends, which lost 1 base and 5 bases, there was a span of 14 bases. This CDR3 is built from 15 residues. Per germline, CDR1 SEHNR and CDR2 FQNEAQ (reference sequence). CDR3 bases: TGTGCCAGCAGCTTAGATGCGGGACGCTCGGAGACCCAGTACTTC. This encodes CASSLDAGRSETQYF.

This clonotype was found many times. The chain is built from TRBV20-1 and TRBJ2-7, with TRBD1 as a possible D gene (5 bases). Trimming pared 3 bases from V and 2 bases from J, leaving 14 bases between. The germline V gene encodes CDR1 DFQATT and CDR2 SNEGSKA (reference sequence). The CDR3 is made up of 14 amino acids. In nucleotides, the CDR3 is TGCAGTGCTAGCCGGCCCCAGGGTACCTACGAGCAGTACTTC. This translates into CSASRPQGTYEQYF.

This chain uses TRBV5-6 with TRBJ2-1; 7 bases are shared with TRBD2. The CDR3 covers 17 residues. V was clipped by 0 bases and J by 0 bases; unmatched bases: 6. The germline CDR1 and CDR2 sequences are SGHDT and YYEEEE. The CDR3 sequence is CASSLAAGLHSYNEQFF. The CDR3 DNA follows: TGTGCCAGCAGCTTGGCAGCGGGACTCCACTCCTACAATGAGCAGTTCTTC.

This clonotype was counted many times. CDR3 DNA: TGTGCCAGCAGCCGTCCCGGGACTAGCGGCGTTATCGAGCAGTACTTC. Translation gives CASSRPGTSGVIEQYF. The chain joins TRBV4-2 to TRBJ2-7, with 11 bases that match TRBD2. The germline gives CDR1 LGHNA, CDR2 YNFKEQ. This CDR3 comprises 16 residues. Trimming took 4 bases from V and 6 from J; bases not matched to a gene: 11.

This clonotype appeared a few times. This may stem from a read error, because a much larger clone lies one nucleotide away. This chain uses TRBV5-4 with TRBJ2-2, with D tentatively TRBD1 (6 bases). The CDR3 totals 15 residues. The V end lost 0 bases, the J end lost 1 base, and 7 bases lay between the germline ends. The germline V gene has CDR1 SGHNT and CDR2 YYREEE (reference sequence). DNA of the CDR3: TGTGCCAGCAGCTTGGACAGGGTGAACACCGGGGAGCTGTTTTTT. As protein: CASSLDRVNTGELFF. The variable domain in full, completed from reference TRBV5-4 and TRBJ2-2, reads ETGVTQSPTHLIKTRGQQVTLRCSSQSGHNTVSWYQQALGQGPQFIFQYYREEENGRGNFPPRFSGLQFPNYSSELNVNALELDDSALYLCASSLDRVNTGELFFGEGSRLTVL.

This clonotype appeared many times. The chain links TRBV6-1 to TRBJ2-1; 12 bases are shared with TRBD2. The CDR3 is 14 amino acids. Germline CDR1 and CDR2: MNHNS and SASEGT. Trimming at V came to 7 bases and at J to 7 bases, leaving 5 bases not matched to a gene. The CDR3 loop reads CASNLAGGDNEQFF. CDR3 in DNA: TGTGCCAGCAACCTAGCGGGGGGGGATAATGAGCAGTTCTTC.

This clonotype was detected ten times or more. The chain is built from TRBV28 and TRBJ2-5; D gene uncertain. V was pared by 4 bases and J by 3 bases, with 12 bases between. The CDR3 has 14 residues. CDR1 and CDR2 (germline): MDHEN, SYDVKM. CDR3 region: CASSSLGLEETQYF. CDR3 coding DNA: TGTGCCAGCAGTTCTCTGGGATTGGAAGAGACCCAGTACTTC.

In its sample, this clonotype was seen many times. The chain carries TRBV12-3 or TRBV12-4 and TRBJ2-5, with a tentative D call TRBD1 (5 bases). Between the trimmed V and J ends, which lost 4 bases and 1 base, there was a span of 13 bases. This CDR3 contains 15 residues. This CDR3 is CASSSLTVLQETQYF. The DNA of the CDR3 is TGTGCCAGCAGTTCCTTGACAGTACTCCAAGAGACCCAGTACTTC.

This clonotype was observed at least ten times. This chain connects TRBV6-6 to TRBJ1-4, with unresolved D. The germline gives CDR1 MNHNY, CDR2 SVGAGI (reference sequence). V was shortened by 6 bases and J by 1 base, with 15 bases between the two germline ends. The CDR3 has 16 amino acids. Here the CDR3 reads CASSLGSLLTNEKLFF. The CDR3 nucleotides are TGTGCCAGCAGCCTGGGCAGTTTACTAACTAATGAAAAACTGTTTTTT.

This clonotype was counted at least ten times. This rearrangement joins TRBV5-6 to TRBJ2-2; D may match TRBD1 or TRBD2 (5 bases each). The CDR3 extends over 16 amino acids. CDR1 is SGHDT, CDR2 YYEEEE, per germline. Trimming removed 0 bases at V and 2 bases at J, with 11 bases between. The CDR3 is CASSLVEGRNTGELFF. In DNA, the CDR3 is TGTGCCAGCAGCTTGGTCGAGGGGCGCAACACCGGGGAGCTGTTTTTT.

In this sample, this clonotype turned up many times. The chain couples TRBV5-1 to TRBJ1-2; 9 nucleotides line up with TRBD1. The CDR3 sequence is 15 residues long. Germline CDR1 is SGHRS and CDR2 is YFSETQ. Trimming cost V 4 bases and J 2 bases; bases outside gene matches: 6. CDR3 coding DNA: TGCGCCAGCAGCCTTCGGACAGGGGCGAACTATGGCTACACCTTC. Amino acids: CASSLRTGANYGYTF.